In its sample, the clone carrying this T cell receptor beta chain was seen a few times. Antigen unknown. The use of genomic DNA as template underpinned the TCR beta VDJ and CDR3 profiling. Each CDR3 protein is one row after TCRdb ran MiXCR on the reads. The data show around 190,000 distinct CDR3 sequences, about half seen once. The entry originates in a study of CD8+CD57+ T cells in acquired aplastic anemia. Study results and limitations: Patients and controls were found to share 25 to 30 CD8+ CDR3 sequences.

Patients included in sequencing had previously demonstrated CD8+CD57+ cell expansion by flow cytometry. Acquired aplastic anemia of severe grade affected all patients. Germline V CDR1 and CDR2: SNHLY, FYNNEI. The CDR3 spans 16 residues. Trimming pared 2 bases from V and 1 base from J, leaving 14 bases between. The TCR comes from a human donor with aplastic anemia. The chain has TRBV2 and TRBJ1-1, with a tentative D call TRBD1 (5 bases). Sequencing input: sorted CD4+, CD8+, or CD8+CD57+ T cells (not recorded which) from PBMCs. In DNA form, the CDR3 reads TGTGCCAGCAGTGAACAAGCCTTTGGACAGAACACTGAAGCTTTCTTT. This encodes CASSEQAFGQNTEAFF.